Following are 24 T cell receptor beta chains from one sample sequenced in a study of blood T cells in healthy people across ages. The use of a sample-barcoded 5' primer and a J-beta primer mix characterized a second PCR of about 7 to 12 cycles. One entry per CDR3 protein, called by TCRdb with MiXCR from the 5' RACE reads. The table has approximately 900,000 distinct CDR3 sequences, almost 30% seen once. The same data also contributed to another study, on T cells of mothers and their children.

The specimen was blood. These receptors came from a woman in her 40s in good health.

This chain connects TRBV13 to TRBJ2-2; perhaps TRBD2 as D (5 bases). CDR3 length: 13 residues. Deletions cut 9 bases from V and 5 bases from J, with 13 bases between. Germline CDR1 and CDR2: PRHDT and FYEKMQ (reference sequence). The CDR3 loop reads CASRGPETGELFF. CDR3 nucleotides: TGTGCCAGTCGAGGGCCGGAGACCGGGGAGCTGTTTTTT.

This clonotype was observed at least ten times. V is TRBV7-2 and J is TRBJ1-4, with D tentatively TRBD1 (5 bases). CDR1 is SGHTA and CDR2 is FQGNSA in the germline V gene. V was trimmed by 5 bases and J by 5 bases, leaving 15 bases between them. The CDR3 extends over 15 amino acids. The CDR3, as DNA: TGTGCCAGCAGCACCTCCCCCCGGGGGAATGAAAAACTGTTTTTT. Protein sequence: CASSTSPRGNEKLFF.

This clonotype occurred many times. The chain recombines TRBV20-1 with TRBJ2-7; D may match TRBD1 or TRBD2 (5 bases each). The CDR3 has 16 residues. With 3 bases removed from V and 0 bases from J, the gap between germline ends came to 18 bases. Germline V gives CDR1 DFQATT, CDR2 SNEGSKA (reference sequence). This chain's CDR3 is CSASNLGTASSYEQYF. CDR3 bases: TGCAGTGCTAGTAATCTCGGGACGGCCTCCTCCTACGAGCAGTACTTC.

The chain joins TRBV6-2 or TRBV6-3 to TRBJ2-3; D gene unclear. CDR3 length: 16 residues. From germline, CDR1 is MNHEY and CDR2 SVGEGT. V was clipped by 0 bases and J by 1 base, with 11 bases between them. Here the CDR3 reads CASSYSRVWGTDTQYF. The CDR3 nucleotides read TGTGCCAGCAGTTACTCAAGAGTATGGGGCACAGATACGCAGTATTTT.

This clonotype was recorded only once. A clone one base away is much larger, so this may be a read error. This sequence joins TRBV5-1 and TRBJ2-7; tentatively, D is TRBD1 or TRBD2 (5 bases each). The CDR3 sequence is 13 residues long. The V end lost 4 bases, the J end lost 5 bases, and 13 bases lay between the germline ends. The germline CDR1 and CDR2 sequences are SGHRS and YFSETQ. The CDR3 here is CASSVRQRDEQYF. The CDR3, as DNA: TGCGCCAGCAGCGTAAGACAGAGGGACGAGCAGTACTTC.

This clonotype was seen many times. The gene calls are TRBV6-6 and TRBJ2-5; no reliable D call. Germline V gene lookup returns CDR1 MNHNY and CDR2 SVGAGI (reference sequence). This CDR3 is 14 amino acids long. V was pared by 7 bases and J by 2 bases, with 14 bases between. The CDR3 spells CASTLGPGQETQYF. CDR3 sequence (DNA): TGTGCCAGCACCCTAGGCCCCGGTCAAGAGACCCAGTACTTC.

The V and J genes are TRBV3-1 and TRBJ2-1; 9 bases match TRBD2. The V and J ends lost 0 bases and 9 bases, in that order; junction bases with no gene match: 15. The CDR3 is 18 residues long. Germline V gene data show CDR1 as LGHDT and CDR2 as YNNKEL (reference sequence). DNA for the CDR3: TGTGCCAGCAGCCAAGAAAGTGAGGGTCTAGCGGGGCGAGGTGAGCAGTTCTTC. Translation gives CASSQESEGLAGRGEQFF.

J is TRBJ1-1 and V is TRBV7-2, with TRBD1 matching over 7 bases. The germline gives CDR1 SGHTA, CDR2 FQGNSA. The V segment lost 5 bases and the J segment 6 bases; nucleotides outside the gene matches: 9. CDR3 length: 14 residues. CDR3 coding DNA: TGTGCCAGCAGCCGAACGACAGGGTTGGCTGAAGCTTTCTTT. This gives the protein CASSRTTGLAEAFF.

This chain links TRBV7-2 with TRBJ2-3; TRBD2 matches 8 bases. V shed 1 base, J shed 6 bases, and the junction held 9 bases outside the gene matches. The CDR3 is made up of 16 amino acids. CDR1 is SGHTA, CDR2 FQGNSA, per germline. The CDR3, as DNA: TGTGCCAGCAGCTTAGGAGTCTTGCGGGGGGCGGATACGCAGTATTTT. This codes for CASSLGVLRGADTQYF.

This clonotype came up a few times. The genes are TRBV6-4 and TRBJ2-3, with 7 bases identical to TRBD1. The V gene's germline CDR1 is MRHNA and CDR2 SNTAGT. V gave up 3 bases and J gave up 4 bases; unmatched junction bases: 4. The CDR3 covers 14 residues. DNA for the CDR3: TGTGCCAGCAGTGATGGACAGGAACCAGATACGCAGTATTTT. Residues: CASSDGQEPDTQYF.

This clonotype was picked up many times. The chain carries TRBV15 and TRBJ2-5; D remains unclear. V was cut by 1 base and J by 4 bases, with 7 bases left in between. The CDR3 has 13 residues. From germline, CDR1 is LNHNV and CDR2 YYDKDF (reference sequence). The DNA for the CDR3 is TGTGCCACCAGCAGAGGGCGAAGAGAGACCCAGTACTTC. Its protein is CATSRGRRETQYF.

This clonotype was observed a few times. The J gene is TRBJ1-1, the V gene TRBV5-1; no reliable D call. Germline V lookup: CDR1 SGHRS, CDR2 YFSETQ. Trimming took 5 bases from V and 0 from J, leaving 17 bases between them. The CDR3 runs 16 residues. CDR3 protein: CASSFIVGSMNTEAFF. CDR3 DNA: TGCGCCAGCAGTTTCATCGTCGGGTCTATGAACACTGAAGCTTTCTTT. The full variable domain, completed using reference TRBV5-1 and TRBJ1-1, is KAGVTQTPRYLIKTRGQQVTLSCSPISGHRSVSWYQQTPGQGLQFLFEYFSETQRNKGNFPGRFSGRQFSNSRSEMNVSTLELGDSALYLCASSFIVGSMNTEAFFGQGTRLTVV.

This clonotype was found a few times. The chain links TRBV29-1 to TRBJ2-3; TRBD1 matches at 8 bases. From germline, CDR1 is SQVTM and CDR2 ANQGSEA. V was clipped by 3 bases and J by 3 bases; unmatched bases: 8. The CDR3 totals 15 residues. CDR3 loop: CSVEGTGGVTDTQYF. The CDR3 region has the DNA TGCAGCGTTGAGGGAACAGGGGGAGTAACAGATACGCAGTATTTT.

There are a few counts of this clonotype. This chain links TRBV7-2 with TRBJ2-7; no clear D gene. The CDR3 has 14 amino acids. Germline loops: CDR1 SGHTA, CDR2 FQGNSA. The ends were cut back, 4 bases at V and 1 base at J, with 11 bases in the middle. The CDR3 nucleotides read TGTGCCAGCAGCTCCTTTCCGGAATCCTACGAGCAGTACTTC. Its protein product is CASSSFPESYEQYF.

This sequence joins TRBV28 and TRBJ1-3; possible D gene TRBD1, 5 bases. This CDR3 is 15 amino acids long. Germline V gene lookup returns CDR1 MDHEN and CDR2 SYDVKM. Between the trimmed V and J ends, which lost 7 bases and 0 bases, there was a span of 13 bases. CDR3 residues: CASTRDSYSGNTIYF. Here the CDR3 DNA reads TGTGCCAGCACTCGGGACTCTTACTCTGGAAACACCATATATTTT.

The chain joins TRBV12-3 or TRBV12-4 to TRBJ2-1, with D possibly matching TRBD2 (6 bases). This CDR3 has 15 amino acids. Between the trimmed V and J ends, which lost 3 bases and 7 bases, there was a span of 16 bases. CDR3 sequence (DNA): TGTGCCAGCAGTTTTCAAGGGGTTCGGGAGAATGAGCAGTTCTTC. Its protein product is CASSFQGVRENEQFF.

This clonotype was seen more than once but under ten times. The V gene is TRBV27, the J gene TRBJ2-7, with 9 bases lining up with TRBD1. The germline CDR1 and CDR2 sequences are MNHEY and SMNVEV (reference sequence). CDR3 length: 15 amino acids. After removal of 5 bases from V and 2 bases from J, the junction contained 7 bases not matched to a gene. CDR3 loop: CASSRPGTGTYEQYF. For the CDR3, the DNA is TGTGCCAGCAGTCGGCCCGGGACAGGGACCTACGAGCAGTACTTC.

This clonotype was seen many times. The CDR3: CASSFFGRQNTEAFF. The CDR3 DNA sequence: TGTGCCAGCAGCTTCTTCGGGAGGCAGAACACTGAAGCTTTCTTT. This sequence joins TRBV7-2 and TRBJ1-1, with D unclear. The length of the CDR3 is 15 residues. The germline V gene has CDR1 SGHTA and CDR2 FQGNSA. V was pared by 3 bases and J by 1 base, with 12 bases between. The full variable domain, rest sourced from reference TRBV7-2 and TRBJ1-1, is GAGVSQSPSNKVTEKGKDVELRCDPISGHTALYWYRQSLGQGLEFLIYFQGNSAPDKSGLPSDRFSAERTGGSVSTLTIQRTQQEDSAVYLCASSFFGRQNTEAFFGQGTRLTVV.

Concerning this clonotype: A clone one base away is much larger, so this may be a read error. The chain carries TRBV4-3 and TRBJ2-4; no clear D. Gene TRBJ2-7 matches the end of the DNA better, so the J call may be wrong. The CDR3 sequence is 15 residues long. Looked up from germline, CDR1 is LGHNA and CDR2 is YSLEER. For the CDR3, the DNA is TGCGCCAGCAGCCAAGATTCGGCCAGCCCCTACGAGCAGTACTTC. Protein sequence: CASSQDSASPYEQYF.

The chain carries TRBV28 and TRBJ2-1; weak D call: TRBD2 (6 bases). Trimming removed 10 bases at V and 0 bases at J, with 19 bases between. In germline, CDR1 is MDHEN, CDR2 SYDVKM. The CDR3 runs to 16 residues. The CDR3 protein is CAITRGGIPSYNEQFF. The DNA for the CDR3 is TGTGCCATCACGCGTGGGGGGATCCCCTCCTACAATGAGCAGTTCTTC. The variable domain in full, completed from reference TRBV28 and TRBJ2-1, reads DVKVTQSSRYLVKRTGEKVFLECVQDMDHENMFWYRQDPGLGLRLIYFSYDVKMKEKGDIPEGYSVSREKKERFSLILESASTNQTSMYLCAITRGGIPSYNEQFFGPGTRLTVL.

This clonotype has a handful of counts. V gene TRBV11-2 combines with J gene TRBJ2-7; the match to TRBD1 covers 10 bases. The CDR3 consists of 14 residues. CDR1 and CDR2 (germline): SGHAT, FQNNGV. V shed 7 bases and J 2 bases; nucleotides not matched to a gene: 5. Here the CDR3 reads CASTHGTGAYEQYF. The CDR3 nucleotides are TGTGCCAGCACCCACGGGACAGGGGCCTACGAGCAGTACTTC.

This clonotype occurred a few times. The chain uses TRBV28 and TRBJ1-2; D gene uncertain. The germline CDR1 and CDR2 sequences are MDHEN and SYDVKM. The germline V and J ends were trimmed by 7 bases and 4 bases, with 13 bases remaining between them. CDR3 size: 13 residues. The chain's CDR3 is CASTVSGPYGYTF. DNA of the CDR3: TGTGCCAGCACCGTAAGCGGTCCCTATGGCTACACCTTC.

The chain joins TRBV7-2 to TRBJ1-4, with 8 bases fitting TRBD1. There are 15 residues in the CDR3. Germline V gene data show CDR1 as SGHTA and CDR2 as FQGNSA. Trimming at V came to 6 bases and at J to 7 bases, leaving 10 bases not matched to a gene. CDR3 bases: TGTGCCAGCAGACCCCCCTCCGACAGGGGTGAAAAACTGTTTTTT. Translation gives CASRPPSDRGEKLFF.

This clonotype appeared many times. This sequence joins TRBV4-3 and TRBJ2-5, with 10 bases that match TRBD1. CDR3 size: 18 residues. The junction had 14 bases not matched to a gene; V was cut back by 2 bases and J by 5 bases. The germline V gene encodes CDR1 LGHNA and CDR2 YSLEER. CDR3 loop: CASSQTFRDRGGWETQYF. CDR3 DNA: TGCGCCAGCAGCCAAACTTTCCGGGACAGGGGAGGATGGGAGACCCAGTACTTC.